This entry lists 19 T cell receptor beta chains sequenced from one sample in a study of somatic mutations in cytotoxic T cells in rheumatoid arthritis. Sequenced by immunoSEQ multiplex PCR; TCRdb stores in-frame clones only, minus some. The data contain around 20,000 clones, about 80% of them singletons. The specimen sequenced was CD8+ T cells sorted from blood. The receptors stem from an adult with rheumatoid arthritis.

The V call is TRBV5-6, the J call TRBJ2-5; D is possibly TRBD2 (7 bases). Germline CDR1 and CDR2: SGHDT and YYEEEE. V dropped 3 bases and J dropped 5 bases, with 14 bases sitting between them. CDR3 length: 14 amino acids. The DNA for the CDR3 is TGTGCCAGCAGCTGGGGGGGGCCCGGGGAGACCCAGTACTTC. Its protein product is CASSWGGPGETQYF.

The rearrangement uses TRBV10-3 and TRBJ1-4; D possibly corresponds to TRBD1 (6 bases). V was cut by 0 bases and J by 5 bases, with 10 bases left in between. Germline V lookup: CDR1 ENHRY, CDR2 SYGVKD. The CDR3 extends over 15 amino acids. CDR3 in DNA: TGTGCCATCAGTGAGTCAACAGGGAGAAATGAAAAACTGTTTTTT. Its translation: CAISESTGRNEKLFF.

The rearrangement joins TRBV13 to TRBJ2-7, with D perhaps TRBD1 (6 bases). Germline V lookup: CDR1 PRHDT, CDR2 FYEKMQ (reference sequence). V was shortened by 0 bases and J by 4 bases, with 10 bases between the two germline ends. This CDR3 has 14 residues. The CDR3 region has the DNA TGTGCCAGCAGCTTAGGGGGGGCTGAGTACGAGCAGTACGTC. Amino acids: CASSLGGAEYEQYV.

This clone was counted between two and nine times. Other DNA sequences of this sample code for an identical CDR3. This chain links TRBV7-9 with TRBJ1-5; D perhaps matches TRBD1 (5 bases). This CDR3 region has 12 residues. Germline assignment: CDR1 SEHNR and CDR2 FQNEAQ (reference sequence). The V end was cut by 5 bases, the J end by 5 bases, with 7 bases between. The CDR3 reads CASSAGDQPQHF. CDR3 in DNA: TGTGCCAGCAGCGCGGGGGATCAGCCCCAGCATTTT.

The rearrangement links TRBV4-1 to TRBJ2-1; TRBD1 is a possible D gene (6 bases). Germline V gene data show CDR1 as MGHRA and CDR2 as YSYEKL. The CDR3 consists of 16 residues. Deletions cut 2 bases from V and 0 bases from J, with 11 bases between. The CDR3 DNA follows: TGCGCCAGCAGCCAATTGGGGGCGAGCTCCTACAATGAGCAGTTCTTC. Its protein is CASSQLGASSYNEQFF.

This chain links TRBV25-1 with TRBJ2-3; no clear D gene. The CDR3 length is 11 residues. Germline V gene data show CDR1 as MGHDK and CDR2 as SYGVNS. Trimming pared 8 bases from V and 9 bases from J, leaving 12 bases between. The CDR3 bases are TGTGCCAGCGGCTCAAGGGTGACGCAGTATTTT. It translates to CASGSRVTQYF.

This chain joins TRBV29-1 and TRBJ2-7; 9 bases are shared with TRBD2. This CDR3 region has 12 residues. Germline values: CDR1 SQVTM, CDR2 ANQGSEA. Losses at the gene ends were 4 bases for V and 4 bases for J; bases not matched to a gene: 2. CDR3 bases: TGCAGCGTTGGTAGCGGGAGTTACGAGCAGTACTTC. Its translation is CSVGSGSYEQYF.

This chain links TRBV25-1 with TRBJ2-2, with D tentatively TRBD2 (6 bases). This CDR3 comprises 14 residues. The germline gives CDR1 MGHDK, CDR2 SYGVNS. V lost 5 bases and J lost 3, with 10 bases in between. Here the CDR3 reads CASSPWGDTGELFF. In nucleotides, the CDR3 is TGTGCCAGCAGTCCATGGGGGGACACCGGGGAGCTGTTTTTT.

The J gene is TRBJ2-1, the V gene TRBV7-3, with TRBD2 matching 11 bases. V shed 5 bases, J shed 9 bases, and the junction held 9 bases outside the gene matches. The CDR3 is 15 residues long. Looked up from germline, CDR1 is SGHTA and CDR2 is FQGTGA. In nucleotides, the CDR3 is TGTGCCAGCAGCGAAACCCCGGGACTAGCGGTTGAGCAGTTCTTC. Its protein is CASSETPGLAVEQFF.

The V call is TRBV5-4, the J call TRBJ2-5; perhaps D is TRBD1 or TRBD2 (5 bases each). The CDR3 consists of 13 residues. V gave up 4 bases and J gave up 5 bases, with 12 bases separating them. Germline CDR1 reads SGHNT; CDR2 reads YYREEE (reference sequence). The CDR3: CASSIRGSETQYF. In DNA form, the CDR3 reads TGTGCCAGCAGCATTCGGGGCTCGGAGACCCAGTACTTC. The whole variable domain, remainder taken from reference TRBV5-4 and TRBJ2-5, is ETGVTQSPTHLIKTRGQQVTLRCSSQSGHNTVSWYQQALGQGPQFIFQYYREEENGRGNFPPRFSGLQFPNYSSELNVNALELDDSALYLCASSIRGSETQYFGPGTRLLVL.

This rearrangement joins TRBV15 to TRBJ1-5, with TRBD1 as a possible D gene (5 bases). Trimming took 9 bases from V and 3 from J, leaving 18 bases between them. CDR1 is LNHNV and CDR2 is YYDKDF in the germline V gene (reference sequence). CDR3 length equals 15 residues. The CDR3 sequence: CATSYSGHINQPQHF. The CDR3 DNA sequence: TGTGCCACAAGTTACTCCGGACATATCAATCAGCCCCAGCATTTT. The full variable domain, its missing parts supplied by reference TRBV15 and TRBJ1-5, is DAMVIQNPRYQVTQFGKPVTLSCSQTLNHNVMYWYQQKSSQAPKLLFHYYDKDFNNEADTPDNFQSRRPNTSFCFLDIRSPGLGDTAMYLCATSYSGHINQPQHFGDGTRLSIL.

The CDR3 region has the DNA TGTGCCACCAGCAGGGTAGGGCTCGCACTATCACCCCTCCACTTT. Its translation: CATSRVGLALSPLHF. The chain carries TRBV15 and TRBJ1-6; unclear D gene. V shed 3 bases and J shed 10 bases, with 16 bases lying between them. Germline CDR1 reads LNHNV; CDR2 reads YYDKDF (reference sequence). The CDR3 totals 15 residues.

This chain connects TRBV2 to TRBJ2-2; D unresolved. The length of the CDR3 is 13 residues. Trimming took 7 bases from V and 6 from J, leaving 12 bases between them. CDR1 is SNHLY and CDR2 is FYNNEI in the germline V gene. The CDR3 nucleotides are TGTGCCAGCAAGGTATCCGAGTCCGGGGAGCTGTTTTTT. It codes for CASKVSESGELFF.

This clone was detected a few times. The chain uses TRBV19 and TRBJ1-1; D is unresolved. There are 14 residues in the CDR3. Between the trimmed V and J ends, which lost 0 bases and 4 bases, there was a span of 9 bases. The V gene's germline CDR1 is LNHDA and CDR2 SQIVND (reference sequence). CDR3 in amino acids: CASSIDRGFTEAFF. Written as DNA, the CDR3 is TGTGCCAGTAGTATAGATCGGGGTTTCACTGAAGCTTTCTTT.

With regard to this clone: Other DNA variants within this sample encode the same CDR3. The gene calls are TRBV2 and TRBJ2-2; the match to TRBD2 covers 7 bases. Germline CDR1 SNHLY, CDR2 FYNNEI. This CDR3 has 14 amino acids. V trimming: 7 bases; J trimming: 1 base; junction bases outside the gene matches: 3. CDR3 loop: CASTGGGNTGELFF. CDR3 nucleotide sequence: TGTGCCAGCACGGGCGGGGGGAACACCGGGGAGCTGTTTTTT.

On this clone itself: A read error may produce the germline difference seen at one junction end. V is TRBV7-7 and J is TRBJ1-5, with 9 bases identical to TRBD1. Looked up from germline, CDR1 is SSHAT and CDR2 is FNYEAQ (reference sequence). This CDR3 spans 13 amino acids. In nucleotides, the CDR3 is TGTGCTAGCAGCCCGGGACAGGGCCAGCCCCAGCATTTT. Protein: CASSPGQGQPQHF.

V is TRBV11-2 and J is TRBJ2-2, with 10 bases matching TRBD1. The germline CDR1 and CDR2 sequences are SGHAT and FQNNGV. This CDR3 spans 16 amino acids. Trimming removed 2 bases from V and 4 bases from J; junction bases left unmatched: 4. DNA of the CDR3: TGTGCCAGCAGCTTAATGGGACAGGGGAGCACCGGGGAGCTGTTTTTT. It is translated as CASSLMGQGSTGELFF.

The rearrangement uses TRBV2 and TRBJ1-2; no firm D call. V was cut by 6 bases and J by 4 bases, with 18 bases left in between. Germline V gene data show CDR1 as SNHLY and CDR2 as FYNNEI. This CDR3 has 15 residues. The CDR3 DNA reads as TGTGCCAGCAGCGGCACAGAACTCCTTCTCTATGGCTACACCTTC. It yields the protein CASSGTELLLYGYTF.

In this sample, this clone turned up a few times. This sequence joins TRBV7-9 and TRBJ1-1; 7 bases match TRBD1. The CDR3 spans 15 residues. CDR1 and CDR2 from the germline V gene are SEHNR and FQNEAQ (reference sequence). V dropped 4 bases and J dropped 1; count of bases not matched to a gene: 6. The CDR3 region is CASSSGQEGNTEAFF. The CDR3 DNA follows: TGTGCCAGCAGCTCAGGACAGGAGGGGAACACTGAAGCTTTCTTT. Looking up the rest from reference TRBV7-9 and TRBJ1-1 gives the full variable domain: DTGVSQNPRHKITKRGQNVTFRCDPISEHNRLYWYRQTLGQGPEFLTYFQNEAQLEKSRLLSDRFSAERPKGSFSTLEIQRTEQGDSAMYLCASSSGQEGNTEAFFGQGTRLTVV.